These 23 T cell receptor beta chains were all obtained from the same sample, sequenced in a study of Ad26.COV2.S vaccination and SARS-CoV-2 variants. The treatment is: some 19 received Ad26.COV2.S at low or high dose, single or two shots; about 5 received placebo; per-sample allocation not given. Material that was analyzed had been drawn on day 63 after the first vaccine or placebo injection. TCRdb keeps only in-frame clones here, not all; method: immunoSEQ multiplex PCR. The sample holds 200,000 to 250,000 clones, 85% to 90% seen once. Material: peripheral blood, obtained in a trial of Ad26.COV2.S vaccine versus placebo. These TCRs come from a person aged 18-65 years who received the Ad26.COV2.S COVID-19 vaccine or a placebo.

The chain employs TRBV6-5 and TRBJ2-7; 7 bases line up with TRBD2. This CDR3 region has 15 residues. V lost 6 bases, J lost 1 base, and 9 bases stayed unmatched. Germline V gives CDR1 MNHEY, CDR2 SVGAGI. CDR3: CASSGGLGSSYEQYF. DNA of the CDR3: TGTGCCAGCAGCGGGGGGTTAGGCTCGTCCTACGAGCAGTACTTC.

This chain uses TRBV18 with TRBJ2-7; TRBD1 agrees at 8 bases. Germline V gene sequence: CDR1 KGHSH, CDR2 LQKENI. The junction had 3 bases not matched to a gene; V was cut back by 0 bases and J by 5 bases. The CDR3 runs to 14 residues. For the CDR3, the DNA is TGTGCCAGCTCACCACCGGCAGGGGGCAACGAGCAGTACTTC. The encoded protein is CASSPPAGGNEQYF.

The chain is built from TRBV7-9 and TRBJ1-2, with a possible D match to TRBD1 (6 bases). Germline assignment: CDR1 SEHNR and CDR2 FQNEAQ (reference sequence). The CDR3 is 13 amino acids. Trimming took 7 bases from V and 3 from J, leaving 12 bases between them. This CDR3 is CASTEGGYYGYTF. Written as DNA, the CDR3 is TGTGCCAGCACCGAGGGGGGGTACTATGGCTACACCTTC.

V and J are TRBV27 and TRBJ1-1; no clear D gene. CDR3 length equals 14 residues. Germline CDR1 MNHEY, CDR2 SMNVEV (reference sequence). The V end lost 0 bases, the J end lost 8 bases, and 13 bases lay between the germline ends. The CDR3 region is CASSLSMPATEAFF. CDR3 nucleotide sequence: TGTGCCAGCAGTTTATCAATGCCAGCGACGGAAGCTTTCTTT.

V is TRBV7-8 and J is TRBJ2-5; 8 positions match TRBD1. The CDR3 has 16 amino acids. With 3 bases clipped from V and 5 bases from J, the junction kept 11 bases outside the gene matches. Germline CDR1 SGHVS, CDR2 FQNEAQ. The CDR3 nucleotides read TGTGCCAGCAGCTTGTGGCGGACAGGGTCTTTGGAGACCCAGTACTTC. This sequence encodes CASSLWRTGSLETQYF.

This chain uses TRBV5-1 with TRBJ2-7; TRBD2 agrees at 10 bases. Trimming cost V 6 bases and J 4 bases; bases outside gene matches: 7. The CDR3 runs 14 residues. Germline V CDR1 and CDR2: SGHRS, YFSETQ. CDR3 loop: CASTASGGGYEQYF. CDR3 DNA: TGCGCCAGCACGGCTAGCGGGGGTGGTTACGAGCAGTACTTC.

This chain joins TRBV7-8 and TRBJ2-5; 12 nucleotides agree with TRBD2. Losses at the gene ends were 2 bases for V and 5 bases for J; bases not matched to a gene: 3. This CDR3 has 15 amino acids. CDR1 is SGHVS and CDR2 is FQNEAQ in the germline V gene. CDR3 residues: CASSLRLAGVETQYF. DNA of the CDR3: TGTGCCAGCAGCTTACGACTAGCGGGGGTTGAGACCCAGTACTTC.

This clone has only a few counts. The chain carries TRBV5-1 and TRBJ1-5, with a tentative D call TRBD1 (5 bases). Germline V lookup: CDR1 SGHRS, CDR2 YFSETQ. The V end was cut by 1 base, the J end by 4 bases, with 18 bases between. The CDR3 has 17 amino acids. CDR3 in DNA: TGCGCCAGCAGCTTGAGACAGACCACCCCCGCGAATCAGCCCCAGCATTTT. Residues: CASSLRQTTPANQPQHF.

V is TRBV14 and J is TRBJ2-6; D ambiguous. Germline CDR1 is SGHDN and CDR2 is FVKESK. V lost 3 bases and J lost 1, with 16 bases in between. CDR3 length: 18 amino acids. CDR3 coding DNA: TGTGCCAGCAGCCACCGGGCCCAGCCGAGATCTGGGGCCAACGTCCTGACTTTC. Translation gives CASSHRAQPRSGANVLTF.

The chain combines TRBV7-3 with TRBJ2-1, with 11 bases aligning to TRBD1. The CDR3 runs 16 residues. V was clipped by 6 bases and J by 6 bases; unmatched bases: 10. Per the germline V gene, CDR1 is SGHTA and CDR2 is FQGTGA. CDR3 amino acids: CASSFNPGQGGNEQFF. The CDR3 DNA reads as TGTGCCAGCAGTTTTAACCCGGGACAGGGGGGCAATGAGCAGTTCTTC. Together with reference TRBV7-3 and TRBJ2-1, the CDR3 gives the full variable domain: GAGVSQTPSNKVTEKGKYVELRCDPISGHTALYWYRQSLGQGPEFLIYFQGTGAADDSGLPNDRFFAVRPEGSVSTLKIQRTERGDSAVYLCASSFNPGQGGNEQFFGPGTRLTVL.

V is TRBV3-1 (or the pseudogene TRBV3-2) and J is TRBJ2-2; D remains unclear. The germline V gene encodes CDR1 LGHDT and CDR2 YNNKEL (reference sequence). This CDR3 comprises 15 residues. V dropped 3 bases and J dropped 7 bases, with 15 bases sitting between them. CDR3 bases: TGTGCCAGCAGCCAGTTAACAATCAAGAGCGGGGAGCTGTTTTTT. This gives the protein CASSQLTIKSGELFF.

This clone appeared once. V usage is TRBV10-3 and J usage is TRBJ2-1; 7 bases agree with TRBD2. The ends lost 6 bases at V and 6 bases at J; junction bases unmatched: 8. There are 14 residues in the CDR3. CDR1 is ENHRY and CDR2 is SYGVKD in the germline V gene. CDR3 region: CAIRNTSASNEQFF. The CDR3 bases are TGTGCCATCAGGAACACTAGCGCCAGCAATGAGCAGTTCTTC.

The V call is TRBV18, the J call TRBJ2-3; 7 bases agree with TRBD2. This CDR3 has 17 residues. Germline V gene sequence: CDR1 KGHSH, CDR2 LQKENI. The trim removed 0 bases at V and 1 base at J, leaving 7 bases unmatched. CDR3 loop: CASSPPYPAGGTDTQYF. Here the CDR3 DNA reads TGTGCCAGCTCACCACCGTATCCTGCGGGAGGCACAGATACGCAGTATTTT.

This rearrangement joins TRBV19 to TRBJ2-5, with D possibly TRBD2 on 5 matching bases. CDR1 LNHDA and CDR2 SQIVND come from the germline V gene (reference sequence). The ends were cut back, 4 bases at V and 4 bases at J, with 19 bases in the middle. This CDR3 contains 16 residues. CDR3 amino acids: CASSTPETTKLETQYF. CDR3 coding DNA: TGTGCCAGTAGTACCCCGGAGACTACCAAACTAGAGACCCAGTACTTC.

This chain connects TRBV5-1 to TRBJ1-1; a weak D match, TRBD1 (6 bases). Germline CDR1 SGHRS, CDR2 YFSETQ. The V end lost 4 bases, the J end lost 0 bases, and 13 bases lay between the germline ends. The CDR3 runs 15 residues. The CDR3 nucleotides read TGCGCCAGCAGCCGGGCAGGGGTGCTGAACACTGAAGCTTTCTTT. It specifies CASSRAGVLNTEAFF.

The chain combines TRBV9 with TRBJ2-7; TRBD2 aligns across 7 bases. This CDR3 has 18 amino acids. Germline-derived CDR1 and CDR2 are SGDLS and YYNGEE. Unmatched junction bases numbered 16, after V lost 4 bases and J lost 0 bases. The CDR3 DNA is TGTGCCAGCAGCCCACATAACATGGGGAGGGGTTCCTCCTACGAGCAGTACTTC. Translation gives CASSPHNMGRGSSYEQYF.

This sequence joins TRBV11-2 and TRBJ2-1; 12 bases are a match to TRBD2. Germline-derived CDR1 and CDR2 are SGHAT and FQNNGV. The length of the CDR3 is 15 residues. J lost 10 bases, V lost 5 bases, and 9 bases had no gene match. CDR3 DNA sequence: TGTGCCAGCAGCATACCACGGACTAGCGGGGACGAGCAGTTCTTC. Translated: CASSIPRTSGDEQFF.

The V gene is TRBV28, the J gene TRBJ2-7; TRBD1 might be the D (6 bases). Germline lookup yields CDR1 MDHEN and CDR2 SYDVKM. Trimming removed 4 bases at V and 0 bases at J, with 16 bases between. This CDR3 comprises 16 residues. The DNA for the CDR3 is TGTGCCAGCAGTTCCCGAGGGACATACCGCTCCTACGAGCAGTACTTC. Protein: CASSSRGTYRSYEQYF.

The rearrangement links TRBV6-5 to TRBJ1-3; D is uncertain. V was cut by 6 bases and J by 4 bases, with 4 bases left in between. In germline, CDR1 is MNHEY, CDR2 SVGAGI. The length of the CDR3 is 11 residues. CDR3 region: CASRFGNTIYF. As DNA, the CDR3 is TGTGCCAGCAGGTTCGGAAACACCATATATTTT.

This clone was detected once. Other DNA sequences from this sample encode an identical CDR3 as well. The J gene is TRBJ2-7, the V gene TRBV7-9; 9 positions match TRBD1. The V segment lost 5 bases and the J segment 7 bases; nucleotides outside the gene matches: 6. The CDR3 consists of 13 residues. The germline V gene encodes CDR1 SEHNR and CDR2 FQNEAQ (reference sequence). CDR3 nucleotides: TGTGCCAGCAGCCTCGGGACAGGGTATGAGCAGTACTTC. Protein product: CASSLGTGYEQYF.

This chain connects TRBV30 to TRBJ2-5; D unresolved. The V gene's germline CDR1 is GTSNPN and CDR2 SVGIG (reference sequence). Trimming took off 4 bases at V and 5 bases at J, with 11 bases between the two ends. The CDR3 has 12 residues. CDR3: CAWNPGWETQYF. The CDR3 DNA sequence: TGTGCCTGGAACCCGGGTTGGGAGACCCAGTACTTC.

V is TRBV3-1 (or the pseudogene TRBV3-2) and J is TRBJ2-1; 12 nucleotides match TRBD2. Germline lookup yields CDR1 LGHDT and CDR2 YNNKEL (reference sequence). The V and J ends lost 3 bases and 2 bases, in that order; junction bases with no gene match: 8. The CDR3 totals 18 residues. The CDR3 protein is CASSHETSGGLPYNEQFF. CDR3 nucleotides: TGTGCCAGCAGCCATGAAACTAGCGGGGGGCTACCCTACAATGAGCAGTTCTTC.

This clone was counted once. The V call is TRBV5-1, the J call TRBJ2-7; D is possibly TRBD1 (5 bases). In germline, CDR1 is SGHRS, CDR2 YFSETQ. The CDR3 loop spans 14 amino acids. V dropped 0 bases and J dropped 7 bases, with 14 bases sitting between them. The CDR3 coding sequence is TGCGCCAGCAGCTTGGGGCAGTGGCAGGGAGAGCAGTACTTC. This codes for CASSLGQWQGEQYF.